This T cell receptor beta chain was documented in a study of CXCR3-negative and CXCR3-positive naive CD8 T cells. Study context: Per-library TRB read counts averaged about 1.5 +/- 0.3 million, adding up to about 140 million in total. Study-level points and caveats: CXCR3-negative and CXCR3-positive naive cells shared comparable TRBV-TRBJ usage, but memory cells did not. Compared with CXCR3-negative naive cells, CXCR3-positive naive cells showed more hydrophobic TRB CDR3s.

UMI labels and 5' RACE were used to prepare the TRB cDNA libraries. TCRdb reprocessed the 5' RACE reads, with one entry per CDR3 protein and no DNA. The repertoire table contains around 60,000 distinct CDR3 sequences. Every CD8+ T cell subset underwent triplicate sorting at roughly 320,000 cells apiece. A CD45RO-CCR7+CD27+CD95- profile was what naive CD8+ T cells displayed. Details on this clonotype: What it recognizes is unknown.

This CDR3 region has 14 residues. The germline CDR1 and CDR2 sequences are MDHEN and SYDVKM. The chain recombines TRBV28 with TRBJ2-7; the D gene TCRdb calls, TRBD1, cannot be checked with no DNA. Source material: naive CXCR3+ CD8+ T cells from blood. The subset was: CD45RO-CCR7+CD27+CD95- naive CD8+ T cells expressing CXCR3 (TNR3+). The TCR originated in a human donor in good health. Some clones in this sample may be carry-over from other donors' samples. CDR3 loop: CASIWGQGPYEQYF.